Detailed here is one T cell receptor (beta chain). The sample comes from a study of blood T cell repertoires in COVID-19. The overall study: COVID-19 samples, acute and convalescent, were from the United States, Italy and Spain. T cells, B-cell-depleted T cells, or PBMCs supplied cDNA or gDNA.

As processed by the authors: Nucleated cell counts were estimated from reference gene primer amplification. This table comes from immunoSEQ multiplex PCR, and its TCRdb copy is limited to in-frame clones, with some not included. From that table come the V and J calls and clone size; the DNA was used to work out D and trimming. The repertoire holds about 88,000 clones, with approximately 87% as singletons. This CDR3 has 16 amino acids. After removal of 8 bases from V and 3 bases from J, the junction contained 9 bases not matched to a gene. Germline lookup yields CDR1 SEHNR and CDR2 FQNEAQ (reference sequence).

The chain has TRBV7-9 and TRBJ2-3; 12 bases fit TRBD2. This sequence originates from a woman between 65 and 79 years old with acute or convalescent COVID-19. The sequenced sample was peripheral blood. CDR3 nucleotide sequence: TGTGCCAGCGTTACTAGCGGGGGGCCCCGGACAGATACGCAGTATTTT. Amino acid sequence: CASVTSGGPRTDTQYF.